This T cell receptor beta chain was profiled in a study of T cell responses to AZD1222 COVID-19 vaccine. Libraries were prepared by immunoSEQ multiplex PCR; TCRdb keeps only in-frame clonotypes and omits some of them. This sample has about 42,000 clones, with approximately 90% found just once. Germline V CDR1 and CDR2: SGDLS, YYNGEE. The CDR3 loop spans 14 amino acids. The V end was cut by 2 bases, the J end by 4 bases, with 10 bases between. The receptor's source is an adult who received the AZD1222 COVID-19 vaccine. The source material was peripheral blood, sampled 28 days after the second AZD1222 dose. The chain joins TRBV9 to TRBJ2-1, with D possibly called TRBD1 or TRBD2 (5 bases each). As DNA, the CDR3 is TGTGCCAGCAGCGTCGGGGACCCGTACAATGAGCAGTTCTTC. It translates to CASSVGDPYNEQFF.